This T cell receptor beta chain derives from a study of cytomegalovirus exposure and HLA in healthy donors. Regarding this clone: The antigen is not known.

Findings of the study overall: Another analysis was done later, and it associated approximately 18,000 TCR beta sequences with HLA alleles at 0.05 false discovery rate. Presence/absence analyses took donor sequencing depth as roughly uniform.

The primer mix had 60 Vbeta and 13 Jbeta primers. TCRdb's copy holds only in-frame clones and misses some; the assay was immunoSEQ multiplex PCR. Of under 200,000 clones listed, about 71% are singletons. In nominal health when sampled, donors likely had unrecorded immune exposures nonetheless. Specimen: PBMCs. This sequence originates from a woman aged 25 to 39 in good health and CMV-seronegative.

The CDR3 bases are TGTGCCAGCAGTTCAGGGTGGAACACTGAAGCTTTCTTT. It is translated as CASSSGWNTEAFF. This chain links TRBV28 with TRBJ1-1, with a possible D match to TRBD1 (5 bases). Germline V gives CDR1 MDHEN, CDR2 SYDVKM. The CDR3 sequence is 13 residues long. V was shortened by 4 bases and J by 1 base, with 7 bases between the two germline ends.